This passage covers 10 T cell receptor beta chains from one sample sequenced in a study of monozygotic twins with inflammatory bowel disease. From its re-call of the 5' RACE reads, TCRdb lists each CDR3 protein once, without DNA. Recorded for this sample: about 210,000 distinct CDR3 sequences. Specimen: blood. The source of these receptors is a human donor with ulcerative colitis or Crohn's disease, or a healthy co-twin of an affected twin (not recorded which).

V is TRBV7-6 and J is TRBJ2-1; without DNA, the TCRdb call of TRBD2 cannot be checked. Germline values: CDR1 SGHVS, CDR2 FNYEAQ. The CDR3 has 15 residues. CDR3: CASSLIAGVINEQFF.

This chain links TRBV12-3 or TRBV12-4 with TRBJ2-7; absent DNA, TCRdb's TRBD1 call cannot be checked. This CDR3 region has 14 residues. This CDR3 reads CASSHPGPSTEQYF.

The V gene is TRBV6-5, the J gene TRBJ2-5; TCRdb's D call of TRBD1 is untestable without DNA. CDR1 is MNHEY, CDR2 SVGAGI, per germline. The CDR3 extends over 16 amino acids. The chain's CDR3 is CASSCGLPGPQETQYF.

The CDR3 is CASSLSRVYTEAFF. This chain uses TRBV2 with TRBJ1-1; the TCRdb D gene call, TRBD1, has no DNA to confirm it. The V gene's germline CDR1 is SNHLY and CDR2 FYNNEI. This CDR3 spans 14 amino acids.

This chain uses TRBV5-5 with TRBJ1-6. The V gene's germline CDR1 is SGHKS and CDR2 YYEKEE (reference sequence). This CDR3 contains 15 residues. CDR3 sequence: CASSLLGKAYSPLHF.

The rearrangement joins TRBV6-1 to TRBJ2-1; checking the TCRdb D call of TRBD2 is not possible without DNA. This CDR3 has 16 amino acids. CDR1 and CDR2 from the germline V gene are MNHNS and SASEGT. CDR3 in amino acids: CASCPLAGSSYNEQFF.

The J gene is TRBJ1-1, the V gene TRBV7-2. Per germline, CDR1 SGHTA and CDR2 FQGNSA. The CDR3 runs 15 residues. CDR3: CASSSTGTLNTEAFF.

This chain uses TRBV5-1 with TRBJ2-2. CDR1 SGHRS and CDR2 YFSETQ come from the germline V gene. CDR3 length: 14 residues. CDR3 loop: CASSSISTTGELFF.

The chain links TRBV19 to TRBJ2-3. CDR1 is LNHDA and CDR2 is SQIVND in the germline V gene (reference sequence). This CDR3 contains 15 residues. CDR3 sequence: CASSILFAGTDTQYF.

This chain connects TRBV18 to TRBJ1-1; with no DNA, the TCRdb D assignment of TRBD1 cannot be verified. The germline CDR1 and CDR2 sequences are KGHSH and LQKENI. The CDR3 totals 16 residues. The CDR3 loop is CASSPLLQGGGTEAFF.